This T cell receptor (beta chain) appears in the sequencing data of a study of cytomegalovirus exposure and HLA in healthy donors. The study's findings and limits: Later, TCR association rates were found to vary by HLA locus, highest for DRB1 and lowest for HLA-C.

Likely unrecorded immune exposures existed in these nominally healthy donors. CDR1 is SGHDT, CDR2 YYEEEE, per germline. The CDR3 length is 13 residues. Trimming took 0 bases from V and 14 from J; bases not matched to a gene: 9. Concerning this clone itself: What it binds is not known.

Amplification used 60 Vbeta primers and 13 Jbeta primers. Clones were read by immunoSEQ multiplex PCR, and TCRdb kept only the in-frame ones, dropping some. Here the sample spans about 68,000 clones, roughly four fifths being singletons. This receptor was taken from a human donor in good health. The rearrangement joins TRBV5-6 to TRBJ2-3, with 7 bases matching TRBD2. Sequencing was performed on PBMCs. The CDR3 reads CASSLAPGGGPYF. The CDR3 region has the DNA TGTGCCAGCAGCTTGGCCCCGGGAGGCGGTCCGTATTTT.